The next 7 T cell receptor beta chains were all read from a single sample in a study of tumor-infiltrating lymphocytes in primary liver carcinoma. TCR beta cDNA came from about 0.45 ug total RNA, primed with a constant-region primer. Slightly modified ARM-PCR, run as three nested multiplex PCR rounds, produced the TCR beta libraries. Primers for the first two PCR rounds were TRBV1-TRBV30 forward primers and a C-beta reverse primer (around 10 cycles per round). MiXCR, applied by TCRdb to the multiplex PCR reads, yields one record per CDR3 protein. This sample has about 310,000 distinct CDR3 sequences, with roughly two thirds found just once. Out of unsorted whole blood came the blood RNA, and germline DNA was extracted as well. The sample consisted of peripheral blood. These receptors originate from a man aged 35 to 55 with primary liver carcinoma and hepatitis B virus infection.

As regards this clonotype: The CDR3 does not end in the conserved phenylalanine or tryptophan, so this is likely a read error. The rearrangement joins TRBV6-2 or TRBV6-3 to TRBJ2-5; the D gene is possibly TRBD1 (6 bases). Trimming took 10 bases from V and 3 from J, leaving 15 bases between them. The CDR3 has 13 amino acids. In germline, CDR1 is MNHEY, CDR2 SVGEGT. CDR3 protein: CANRDINEETQYY. Written as DNA, the CDR3 is TGTGCCAACCGGGACATTAACGAAGAGACCCAGTACTAC.

Remarks on this clonotype: At one boundary the junction diverges from the germline segment, which might be a read error. The gene calls are TRBV29-1 and TRBJ2-1, with 12 bases aligning to TRBD2. Germline CDR1 is SQVTM and CDR2 is ANQGSEA. The CDR3 covers 13 residues. The CDR3 spells CSGTSGKPYDQFF. The CDR3 coding sequence is TGCAGCGGGACTAGCGGGAAGCCCTATGATCAGTTCTTC.

This clonotype is a singleton in its sample. The junction and the germline gene differ at one end; a read error may be behind it. This chain connects TRBV5-6 to TRBJ1-4; 7 bases align to TRBD1. The CDR3 runs to 16 residues. Germline lookup yields CDR1 SGHDT and CDR2 YYEEEE. The DNA of the CDR3 is TGTGCCATCAGCTCCCTGGACAGGCTGGCTAATGAAAAACTGTTTTTT. Encoded protein: CAISSLDRLANEKLFF.

Only a few counts were recorded for this clonotype. The J gene is TRBJ2-7, the V gene TRBV5-1; D is uncertain. Trimming pared 0 bases from V and 2 bases from J, leaving 6 bases between. Germline-derived CDR1 and CDR2 are SGHRS and YFSETQ. The CDR3 sequence is 13 residues long. The CDR3 DNA follows: TGCGCCAGCAGCTTGGTCAGGACCTACGAGCAGTACTTC. It yields the protein CASSLVRTYEQYF.

This clonotype has ten or more counts. The CDR3 DNA sequence: TGTGCCAGCAGCTTAGACGGGATGCTCAATGAGCAGTTCTTC. Translated: CASSLDGMLNEQFF. This sequence joins TRBV11-2 and TRBJ2-1, with D perhaps matching TRBD2 (5 bases). Germline lookup yields CDR1 SGHAT and CDR2 FQNNGV. The CDR3 totals 14 residues. V was pared by 0 bases and J by 6 bases, with 9 bases between.

A word on this clonotype: Since a much larger clone is just one base distant, this may be a read error. The final CDR3 position lacks the conserved phenylalanine or tryptophan, pointing to a likely read error. The CDR3 is CASSLSRALRETQYL. CDR3 coding DNA: TGTGCCAGCAGTTTGAGCAGGGCCTTACGAGAGACCCAGTACCTC. The chain recombines TRBV12-3 or TRBV12-4 with TRBJ2-5; D is perhaps TRBD1 (5 bases). This CDR3 comprises 15 residues. Trimming took 3 bases from V and 4 from J, leaving 15 bases between them.

The sample holds a few counts of this clonotype. The junction does not match germline at one end; this may be a read error. CDR3 sequence: CVSSLVVTEYEQYF. The CDR3, as DNA: TGTGTCAGCAGCTTGGTGGTGACGGAGTACGAGCAGTACTTC. The chain employs TRBV5-5 and TRBJ2-7; D is ambiguous. The V gene's germline CDR1 is SGHKS and CDR2 YYEKEE (reference sequence). The CDR3 is 14 amino acids.